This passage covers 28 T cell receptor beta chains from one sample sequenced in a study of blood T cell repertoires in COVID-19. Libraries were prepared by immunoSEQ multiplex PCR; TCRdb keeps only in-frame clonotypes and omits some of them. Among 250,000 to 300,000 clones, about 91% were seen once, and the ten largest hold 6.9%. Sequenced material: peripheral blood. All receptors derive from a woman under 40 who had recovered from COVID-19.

The DNA of the CDR3 is TGTGCCAGCAGCCACGACCGGGACAGGGCCTCCGGGGAGCTGTTTTTT. This sequence encodes CASSHDRDRASGELFF. The chain combines TRBV27 with TRBJ2-2; 9 positions agree with TRBD1. Germline CDR1 reads MNHEY; CDR2 reads SMNVEV (reference sequence). This CDR3 is 16 amino acids long. V dropped 6 bases and J dropped 6; count of bases not matched to a gene: 11.

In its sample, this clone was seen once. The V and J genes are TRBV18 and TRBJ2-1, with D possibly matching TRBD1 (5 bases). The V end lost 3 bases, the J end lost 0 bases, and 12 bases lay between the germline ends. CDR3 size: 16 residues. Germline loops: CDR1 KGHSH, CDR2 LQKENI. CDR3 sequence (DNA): TGTGCCAGCTCACCCAACAGGCCCCCCTCCTACAATGAGCAGTTCTTC. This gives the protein CASSPNRPPSYNEQFF.

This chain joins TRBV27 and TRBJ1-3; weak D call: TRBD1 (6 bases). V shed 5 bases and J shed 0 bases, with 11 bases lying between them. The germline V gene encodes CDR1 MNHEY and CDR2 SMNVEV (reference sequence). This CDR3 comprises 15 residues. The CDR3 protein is CASSLQGSSGNTIYF. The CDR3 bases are TGTGCCAGCAGTCTACAGGGTTCCTCTGGAAACACCATATATTTT.

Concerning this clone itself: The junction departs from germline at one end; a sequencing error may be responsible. The CDR3 is CASGDSTRPLF. The CDR3 DNA reads TGTGCCAGCGGGGACTCTACTCGTCCCCTCTTC. The chain combines TRBV28 with TRBJ2-1, with a weak D call TRBD2 (6 bases). The CDR3 is 11 amino acids. Germline CDR1 MDHEN, CDR2 SYDVKM.

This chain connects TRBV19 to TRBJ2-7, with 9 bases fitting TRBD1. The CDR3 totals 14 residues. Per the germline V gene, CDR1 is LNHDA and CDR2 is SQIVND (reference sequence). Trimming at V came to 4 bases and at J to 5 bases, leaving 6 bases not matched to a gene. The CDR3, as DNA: TGTGCCAGTAGTACACGGGACAGGGTTCACGAGCAGTACTTC. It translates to CASSTRDRVHEQYF.

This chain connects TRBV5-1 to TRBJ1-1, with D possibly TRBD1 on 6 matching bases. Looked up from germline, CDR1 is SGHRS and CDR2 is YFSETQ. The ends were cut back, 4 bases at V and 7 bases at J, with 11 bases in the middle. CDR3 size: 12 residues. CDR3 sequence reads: CASSRPGDEAFF. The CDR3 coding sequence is TGCGCCAGCAGCCGGCCAGGGGATGAAGCTTTCTTT.

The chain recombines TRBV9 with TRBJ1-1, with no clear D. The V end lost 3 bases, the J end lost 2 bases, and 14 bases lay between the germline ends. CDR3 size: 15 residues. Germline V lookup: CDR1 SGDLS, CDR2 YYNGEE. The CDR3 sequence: CASSGERILNTEAFF. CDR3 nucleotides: TGTGCCAGCAGCGGCGAGAGGATCCTTAACACTGAAGCTTTCTTT.

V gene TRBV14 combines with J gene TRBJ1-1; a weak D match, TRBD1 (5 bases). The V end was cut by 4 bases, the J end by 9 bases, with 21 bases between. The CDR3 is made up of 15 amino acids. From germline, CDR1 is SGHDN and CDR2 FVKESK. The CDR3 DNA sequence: TGTGCCAGCAGCCTCCTGACAGAATTGTTGGACCAAGCTTTCTTT. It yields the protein CASSLLTELLDQAFF.

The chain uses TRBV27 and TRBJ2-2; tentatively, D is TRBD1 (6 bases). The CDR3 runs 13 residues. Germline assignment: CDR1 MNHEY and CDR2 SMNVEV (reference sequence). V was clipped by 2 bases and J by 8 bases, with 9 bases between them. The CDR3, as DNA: TGTGCCAGCAGTTTAGGGGGCTTGGGGGAGCTGTTTTTT. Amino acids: CASSLGGLGELFF.

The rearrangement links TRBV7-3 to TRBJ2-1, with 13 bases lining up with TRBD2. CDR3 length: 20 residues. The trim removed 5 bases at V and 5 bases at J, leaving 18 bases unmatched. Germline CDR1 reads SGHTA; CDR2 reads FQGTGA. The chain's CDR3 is CASSPRTSGGRKKFHNEQFF. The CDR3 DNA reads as TGTGCCAGCAGCCCGAGGACTAGCGGGGGCCGTAAAAAGTTTCACAATGAGCAGTTCTTC.

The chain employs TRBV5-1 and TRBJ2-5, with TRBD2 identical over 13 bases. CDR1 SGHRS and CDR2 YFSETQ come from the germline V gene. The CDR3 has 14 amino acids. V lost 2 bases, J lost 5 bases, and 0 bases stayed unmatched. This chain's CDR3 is CASSLLAGGETQYF. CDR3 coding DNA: TGCGCCAGCAGCTTACTAGCGGGGGGGGAGACCCAGTACTTC.

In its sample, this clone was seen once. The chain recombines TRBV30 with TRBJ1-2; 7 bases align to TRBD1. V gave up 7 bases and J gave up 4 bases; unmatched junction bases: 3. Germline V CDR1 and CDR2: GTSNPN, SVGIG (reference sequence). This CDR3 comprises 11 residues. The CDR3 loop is CAYWTGYGYTF. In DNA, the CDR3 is TGTGCCTACTGGACAGGCTATGGCTACACCTTC.

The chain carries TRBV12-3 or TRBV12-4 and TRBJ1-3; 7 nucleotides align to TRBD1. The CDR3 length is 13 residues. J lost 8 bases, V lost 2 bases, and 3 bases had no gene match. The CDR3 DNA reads TGTGCCAGCAGTTTAAGGCAGGGGGACACCATATATTTT. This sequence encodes CASSLRQGDTIYF.

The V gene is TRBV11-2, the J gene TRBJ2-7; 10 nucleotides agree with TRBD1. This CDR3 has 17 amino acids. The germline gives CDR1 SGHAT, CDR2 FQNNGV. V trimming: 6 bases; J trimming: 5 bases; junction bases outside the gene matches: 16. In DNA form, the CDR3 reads TGTGCCAGCAGTTTTAAGTGGCCGGGACAGGGGAGCAACGAGCAGTACTTC. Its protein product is CASSFKWPGQGSNEQYF.

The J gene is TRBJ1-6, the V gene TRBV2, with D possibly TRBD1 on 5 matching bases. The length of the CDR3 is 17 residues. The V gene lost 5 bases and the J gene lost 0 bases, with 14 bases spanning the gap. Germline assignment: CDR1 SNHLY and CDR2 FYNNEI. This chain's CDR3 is CASSPWTPTSYNSPLHF. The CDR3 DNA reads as TGTGCCAGCAGTCCTTGGACACCTACCTCCTATAATTCACCCCTCCACTTT.

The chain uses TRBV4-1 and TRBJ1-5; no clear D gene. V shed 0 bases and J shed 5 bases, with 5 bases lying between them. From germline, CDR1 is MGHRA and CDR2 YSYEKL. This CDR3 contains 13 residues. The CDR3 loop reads CASSQDLHQPQHF. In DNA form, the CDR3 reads TGCGCCAGCAGCCAAGATCTCCATCAGCCCCAGCATTTT.

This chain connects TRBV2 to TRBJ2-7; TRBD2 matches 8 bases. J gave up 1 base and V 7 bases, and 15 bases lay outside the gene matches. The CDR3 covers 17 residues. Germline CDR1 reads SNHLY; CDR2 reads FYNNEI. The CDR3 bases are TGTGCCAGCAACCCCCTCATTCCCACTAGCGGATCCTACGAGCAGTACTTC. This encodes CASNPLIPTSGSYEQYF. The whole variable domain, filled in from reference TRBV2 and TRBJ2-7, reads EPEVTQTPSHQVTQMGQEVILRCVPISNHLYFYWYRQILGQKVEFLVSFYNNEISEKSEIFDDQFSVERPDGSNFTLKIRSTKLEDSAMYFCASNPLIPTSGSYEQYFGPGTRLTVT.

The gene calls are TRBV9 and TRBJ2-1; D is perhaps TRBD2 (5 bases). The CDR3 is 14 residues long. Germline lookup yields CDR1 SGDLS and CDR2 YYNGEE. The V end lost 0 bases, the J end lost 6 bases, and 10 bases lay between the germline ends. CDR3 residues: CASSVELVFNEQFF. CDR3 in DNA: TGTGCCAGCAGCGTAGAACTAGTTTTCAATGAGCAGTTCTTC.

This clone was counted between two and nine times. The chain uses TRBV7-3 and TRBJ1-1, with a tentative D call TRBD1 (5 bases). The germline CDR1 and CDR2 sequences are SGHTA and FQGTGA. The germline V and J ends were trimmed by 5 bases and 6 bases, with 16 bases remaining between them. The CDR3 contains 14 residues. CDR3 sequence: CASSPRDSRSEAFF. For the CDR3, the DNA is TGTGCCAGCAGCCCCCGCGACAGTCGATCTGAAGCTTTCTTT.

The CDR3: CASRGAAYYGYTF. DNA of the CDR3: TGTGCCAGCAGGGGGGCAGCGTACTATGGCTACACCTTC. This chain joins TRBV9 and TRBJ1-2; D may be TRBD1 (6 bases). Germline assignment: CDR1 SGDLS and CDR2 YYNGEE. The V end lost 5 bases, the J end lost 3 bases, and 11 bases lay between the germline ends. The CDR3 contains 13 residues.

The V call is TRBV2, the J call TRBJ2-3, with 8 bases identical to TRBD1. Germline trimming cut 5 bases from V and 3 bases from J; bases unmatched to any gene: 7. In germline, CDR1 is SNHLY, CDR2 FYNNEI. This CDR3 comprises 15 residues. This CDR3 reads CASSSQGARTDTQYF. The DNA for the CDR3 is TGTGCCAGCAGTTCGCAGGGGGCGCGGACAGATACGCAGTATTTT.

The CDR3 nucleotides read TGCGCCAGCAGCCCAAACGGACAGGGGAATAATTCACCCCTCCACTTT. Translated, it gives CASSPNGQGNNSPLHF. This sequence joins TRBV4-1 and TRBJ1-6; 9 bases agree with TRBD1. Germline CDR1 is MGHRA and CDR2 is YSYEKL. This CDR3 spans 16 amino acids. Trimming at V came to 4 bases and at J to 5 bases, leaving 6 bases not matched to a gene.

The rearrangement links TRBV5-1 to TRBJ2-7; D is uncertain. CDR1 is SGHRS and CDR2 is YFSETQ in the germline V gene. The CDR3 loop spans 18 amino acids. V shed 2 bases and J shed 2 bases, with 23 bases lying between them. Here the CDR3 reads CASSFRPRTDIRTYEQYF. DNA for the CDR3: TGCGCCAGCAGCTTCCGCCCACGAACCGACATCCGAACCTACGAGCAGTACTTC.

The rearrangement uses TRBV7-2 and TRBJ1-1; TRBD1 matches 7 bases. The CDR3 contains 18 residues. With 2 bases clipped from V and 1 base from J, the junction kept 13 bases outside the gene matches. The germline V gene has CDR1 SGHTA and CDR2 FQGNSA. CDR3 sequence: CASSLKVGQHIRNTEAFF. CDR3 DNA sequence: TGTGCCAGCAGCTTAAAGGTGGGACAGCATATCAGGAACACTGAAGCTTTCTTT.

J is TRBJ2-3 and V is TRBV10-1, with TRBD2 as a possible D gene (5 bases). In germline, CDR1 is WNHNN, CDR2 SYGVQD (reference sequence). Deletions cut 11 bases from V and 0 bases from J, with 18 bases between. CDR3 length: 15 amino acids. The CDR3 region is CAGEKSGSSTDTQYF. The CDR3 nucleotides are TGCGCCGGCGAAAAAAGCGGATCTAGCACAGATACGCAGTATTTT.

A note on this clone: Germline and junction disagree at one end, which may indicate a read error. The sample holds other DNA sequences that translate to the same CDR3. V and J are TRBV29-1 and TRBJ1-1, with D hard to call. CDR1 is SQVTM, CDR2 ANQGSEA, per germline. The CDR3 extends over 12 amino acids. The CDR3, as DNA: TGCAGCGTGGTGGACGCGGGCACTGAAGCTTTTTTT. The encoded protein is CSVVDAGTEAFF.

The CDR3 reads CSVDDRRGQGALANYGYTF. CDR3 nucleotide sequence: TGCAGCGTGGATGATCGTCGGGGACAGGGGGCCTTAGCTAACTATGGCTACACCTTC. J is TRBJ1-2 and V is TRBV29-1; 12 bases map to TRBD1. J gave up 0 bases and V 6 bases, and 17 bases lay outside the gene matches. The CDR3 runs 19 residues. CDR1 and CDR2 from the germline V gene are SQVTM and ANQGSEA.

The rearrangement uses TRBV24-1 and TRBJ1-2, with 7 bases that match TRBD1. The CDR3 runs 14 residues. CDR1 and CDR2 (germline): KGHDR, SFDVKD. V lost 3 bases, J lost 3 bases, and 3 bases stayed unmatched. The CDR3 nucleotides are TGTGCCACCAGTGATGCGACAGGGCACTATGGCTACACCTTC. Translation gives CATSDATGHYGYTF.